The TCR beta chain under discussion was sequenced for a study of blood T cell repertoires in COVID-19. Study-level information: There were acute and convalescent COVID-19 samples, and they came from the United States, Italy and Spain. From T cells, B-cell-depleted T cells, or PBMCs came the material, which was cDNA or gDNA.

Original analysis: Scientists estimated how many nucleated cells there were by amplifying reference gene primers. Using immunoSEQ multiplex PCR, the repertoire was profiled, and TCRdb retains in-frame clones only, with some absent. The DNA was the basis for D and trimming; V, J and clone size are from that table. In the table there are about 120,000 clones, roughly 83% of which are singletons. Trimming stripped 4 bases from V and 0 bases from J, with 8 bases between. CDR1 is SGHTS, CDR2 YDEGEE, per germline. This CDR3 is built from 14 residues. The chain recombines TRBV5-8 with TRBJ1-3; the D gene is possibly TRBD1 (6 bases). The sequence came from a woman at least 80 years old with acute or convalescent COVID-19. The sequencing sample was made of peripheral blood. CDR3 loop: CASSRTDSGNTIYF. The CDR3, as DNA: TGTGCCAGCAGCCGGACAGACTCTGGAAACACCATATATTTT.